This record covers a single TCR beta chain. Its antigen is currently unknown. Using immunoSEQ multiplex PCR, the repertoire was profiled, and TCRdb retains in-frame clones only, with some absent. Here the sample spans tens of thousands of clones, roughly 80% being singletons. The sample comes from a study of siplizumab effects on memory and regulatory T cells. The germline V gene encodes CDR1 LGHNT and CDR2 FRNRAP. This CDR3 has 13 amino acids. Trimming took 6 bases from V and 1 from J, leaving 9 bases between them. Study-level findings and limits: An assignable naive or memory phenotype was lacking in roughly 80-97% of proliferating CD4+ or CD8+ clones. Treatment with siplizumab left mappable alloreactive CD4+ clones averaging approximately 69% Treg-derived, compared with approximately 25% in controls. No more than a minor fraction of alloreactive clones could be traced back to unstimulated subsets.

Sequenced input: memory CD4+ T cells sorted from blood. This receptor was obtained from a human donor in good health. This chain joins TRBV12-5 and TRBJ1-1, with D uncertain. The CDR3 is CASGSTPNTEAFF. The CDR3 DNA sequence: TGTGCTAGTGGCTCGACACCGAACACTGAAGCTTTCTTT.